The rows below give T cell receptor beta chains drawn from one sample of a study of T cells in Graves' hyperthyroidism and ophthalmopathy. A single record per CDR3 protein comes from TCRdb applying MiXCR to the multiplex PCR reads. The table shows some 460,000 distinct CDR3 sequences, with 15% to 18% occurring only once. Sequencing used blood. All receptors come from a woman younger than 35 with Graves' hyperthyroidism. Both conserved end residues are part of each CDR3. A D gene is named only where the DNA matches it firmly. A clone size is listed for some rows: how often the clone was seen (once, few, many), or a class if it is expanded.

len	d_gene	v_gene	j_gene	abundance	CDR3aa	CDR3nt
15	NA	TRBV20-1	TRBJ1-1	many	CSASRIRGVGTEAFF	TGCAGTGCCTCCCGAATCAGGGGTGTCGGCACTGAAGCTTTCTTT
17	TRBD2	TRBV29-1	TRBJ2-3	few	CSGDRLGLAGSTDTQYF	TGCAGCGGTGACAGACTGGGACTAGCGGGATCCACAGATACGCAGTATTTT
15	NA	TRBV7-4	TRBJ1-1	many	CASSSPGRGHTEAFF	TGTGCCAGCAGCTCCCCGGGACGGGGCCACACTGAAGCTTTCTTT
14	NA	TRBV2	TRBJ1-5	many	CASSLDGGVGPQHF	TGTGCCAGCAGTCTGGACGGTGGGGTGGGGCCCCAGCATTTT
14	NA	TRBV6-2/TRBV6-3	TRBJ1-3	few	CASAKDLSGNTIYF	TGTGCCAGCGCCAAGGACCTATCTGGAAACACCATATATTTT
14	TRBD1	TRBV7-9	TRBJ2-7	many	CASSLWDREYEQYF	TGTGCCAGCAGCCTGTGGGACAGGGAGTACGAGCAGTACTTC
15	NA	TRBV19	TRBJ1-5	NA	CASSMGSNSNQPQHF	TGTGCCAGTAGTATGGGCAGCAATAGCAATCAGCCCCAGCATTTT
17	TRBD1	TRBV4-1	TRBJ1-2	few	CASSQPNRGRLNYGYTF	TGCGCCAGCAGCCAGCCTAACAGGGGTCGGCTTAACTATGGCTACACCTTC
15	TRBD1	TRBV6-1	TRBJ1-1	many	CASSLNRGLVTEAFF	TGTGCCAGCAGTTTAAACAGGGGTCTCGTCACTGAAGCTTTCTTT
15	TRBD2	TRBV7-9	TRBJ2-7	many	CASSLQGGLAREQYF	TGTGCCAGCAGCTTACAGGGGGGACTAGCCAGGGAGCAGTACTTC
17	TRBD2	TRBV6-6	TRBJ2-3	NA	CASSSRLAGGPPDTQYF	TGTGCCAGCAGTTCTCGACTAGCGGGAGGGCCTCCAGATACGCAGTATTTT
13	NA	TRBV25-1	TRBJ2-2	NA	CASSEFNTGELFF	TGTGCCAGCAGTGAATTCAACACCGGGGAGCTGTTTTTT
16	TRBD2	TRBV4-2	TRBJ2-7	few	CASSPTPRGRQYEQYF	TGTGCCAGCAGCCCTACTCCCCGCGGGAGACAGTACGAGCAGTACTTC
15	NA	TRBV9	TRBJ2-3	many	CASRGGWGEVDTQYF	TGTGCCAGCCGTGGGGGATGGGGAGAGGTGGATACGCAGTATTTT
13	NA	TRBV4-3	TRBJ2-5	NA	CASSPGLSETQYF	TGCGCCAGCAGCCCGGGACTCTCGGAGACCCAGTACTTC
15	TRBD1	TRBV2	TRBJ1-1	many	CASSARQGWNTEAFF	TGTGCCAGCAGTGCTAGACAGGGCTGGAACACTGAAGCTTTCTTT
13	NA	TRBV7-2	TRBJ2-4	NA	CASSLVQQNIQYF	TGTGCCAGCAGCTTAGTGCAGCAAAACATTCAGTACTTC
17	NA	TRBV12-3/TRBV12-4	TRBJ1-5	NA	CASSLGISGRGNQPQHF	TGTGCCAGCAGTTTAGGTATTTCGGGACGAGGCAATCAGCCCCAGCATTTT
14	NA	TRBV7-3	TRBJ2-3	many	CASSTDSGTDTQYF	TGTGCCAGCAGCACAGACAGCGGCACAGATACGCAGTATTTT